This TCR beta chain is drawn from a study of shared clonotypes between healthy human individuals. Some clones are missing from TCRdb's copy, which holds only in-frame ones; the method was immunoSEQ multiplex PCR. The sample holds about 700,000 clones, 92% seen once. Study observations and caveats: Non-shared clonotypes had lower generation probabilities than those shared by all four donors.

Note on this clone: Its antigen remains unidentified. Different DNA sequences within this sample yield the same CDR3.

CD45RO-negative CD8 cells positively selected for CCR7 made up the naive population, which excluded terminally differentiated effector memory CD45RA+ cells. Only Caucasian adults living in Nashville, Tennessee served as donors. CDR1 is MGHRA and CDR2 is YSYEKL in the germline V gene. After removal of 4 bases from V and 4 bases from J, the junction contained 7 bases not matched to a gene. The CDR3 totals 15 residues. Material: naive CD8+ T cells sorted from blood. This receptor was identified in a man aged 30 to 39 in good health. The chain is built from TRBV4-1 and TRBJ1-2, with 9 bases aligning to TRBD1. This CDR3 reads CASSRTTGGGYGYTF. CDR3 bases: TGCGCCAGCAGCCGAACGACAGGGGGAGGCTATGGCTACACCTTC.